The sequence of this T cell receptor (beta chain) was determined in a study of blood T cell repertoires in COVID-19. Source study methods: The authors estimated nucleated cell counts from reference gene primer amplification. The repertoire was sequenced with immunoSEQ multiplex PCR; TCRdb's copy has only in-frame clones and lacks some. D and trimming were read from the DNA, whereas the V and J calls and clone size are those reported in that table. The table shows 200,000 or so clones, with about four fifths occurring only once. Trimming stripped 6 bases from V and 1 base from J, with 19 bases between. Germline V gene data show CDR1 as SGDLS and CDR2 as YYNGEE. The CDR3 consists of 16 residues. Participants came from about 24 US areas, aged roughly 18 to 95 years. Participants' reported clinical history set cohort assignment. Participants in the exposed group had met a COVID-19 case in the 2 weeks before joining the study.

Sequenced material: PBMCs or T cells enriched from blood (not recorded which). This TCR derives from a woman in her 50s who had been exposed to COVID-19. The chain uses TRBV9 and TRBJ1-1; possibly TRBD1 for D (6 bases). CDR3 region: CASNQSPGGQNTEAFF. DNA for the CDR3: TGTGCCAGCAACCAATCACCCGGGGGGCAGAACACTGAAGCTTTCTTT.